Shown below are 32 T cell receptor beta chains from a single sample sequenced in a study of blood T cell repertoires in COVID-19. The assay was immunoSEQ multiplex PCR, and TCRdb's table has in-frame clones only and misses some. The sample yields some 150,000 clones, about nine tenths seen once. The sample comprised peripheral blood. These receptors were obtained from a human donor in a cohort sampled during active COVID-19.

The genes are TRBV24-1 and TRBJ1-5; D gene uncertain. CDR1 is KGHDR, CDR2 SFDVKD, per germline. The V end lost 3 bases, the J end lost 2 bases, and 10 bases lay between the germline ends. The CDR3 covers 15 residues. This CDR3 is CATSDGGSRNQPQHF. The CDR3 nucleotides are TGTGCCACCAGTGATGGCGGGAGCCGCAATCAGCCCCAGCATTTT.

The chain couples TRBV10-2 to TRBJ2-7, with D maybe TRBD2 (6 bases). The CDR3 extends over 16 amino acids. Germline V gene lookup returns CDR1 WSHSY and CDR2 SAAADI. V was trimmed by 3 bases and J by 3 bases, leaving 18 bases between them. DNA for the CDR3: TGCGCCAGCAGTGATCGCGGGTATCTGGGGGGCTACGAGCAGTACTTC. It translates to CASSDRGYLGGYEQYF.

The chain carries TRBV6-6 and TRBJ1-6; 10 bases are shared with TRBD1. J was trimmed by 9 bases and V by 2 bases; bases with no gene match: 1. The CDR3 contains 14 residues. Germline V lookup: CDR1 MNHNY, CDR2 SVGAGI (reference sequence). In DNA form, the CDR3 reads TGTGCCAGCAGTTACCGGGACAGGGGTTCACCCCTCCACTTT. It specifies CASSYRDRGSPLHF.

The CDR3 sequence: CASSSGTDYNEQFF. The CDR3, as DNA: TGTGCCAGCAGTTCCGGGACAGACTACAATGAGCAGTTCTTC. The chain links TRBV27 to TRBJ2-1; 7 bases align to TRBD1. The V segment lost 4 bases and the J segment 3 bases; nucleotides outside the gene matches: 3. The CDR3 is 14 residues long. Germline values: CDR1 MNHEY, CDR2 SMNVEV (reference sequence).

The CDR3 DNA follows: TGTGCCAGTAGTACCGGGACTACCACTAGCACAGATACGCAGTATTTT. Translating gives CASSTGTTTSTDTQYF. This sequence joins TRBV19 and TRBJ2-3; 7 bases are shared with TRBD2. Germline CDR1 LNHDA, CDR2 SQIVND (reference sequence). The CDR3 runs 16 residues. Trimming cost V 4 bases and J 0 bases; bases outside gene matches: 7.

V usage is TRBV20-1 and J usage is TRBJ2-1, with 8 bases fitting TRBD2. The germline V gene has CDR1 DFQATT and CDR2 SNEGSKA (reference sequence). V shed 3 bases and J 2 bases; nucleotides not matched to a gene: 6. The CDR3 has 15 amino acids. CDR3 nucleotides: TGCAGTGCTAGTAAGAGCGGGAGACCCTACAATGAGCAGTTCTTC. As protein: CSASKSGRPYNEQFF.

This clone turned up a few times. The chain employs TRBV4-3 and TRBJ1-5; D not certain. Germline-derived CDR1 and CDR2 are LGHNA and YSLEER. The ends were cut back, 1 base at V and 3 bases at J, with 7 bases in the middle. The CDR3 is 14 amino acids. Written as DNA, the CDR3 is TGCGCCAGCAGCCAAGCGGAGGTCAATCAGCCCCAGCATTTT. Encoded protein: CASSQAEVNQPQHF.

The V and J genes are TRBV7-2 and TRBJ1-5, with D maybe TRBD1 (5 bases). The CDR3 extends over 14 amino acids. Looked up from germline, CDR1 is SGHTA and CDR2 is FQGNSA. Trimming removed 5 bases at V and 6 bases at J, with 14 bases between. The DNA for the CDR3 is TGTGCCAGCAGCCCGCGGGTGGGGGGTCAGCCCCAGCATTTT. This encodes CASSPRVGGQPQHF.

The chain is built from TRBV7-3 and TRBJ2-3, with D possibly being TRBD2 (7 bases). The CDR3 is made up of 16 amino acids. V lost 2 bases, J lost 0 bases, and 12 bases lay in between. Germline assignment: CDR1 SGHTA and CDR2 FQGTGA. CDR3 bases: TGTGCCAGCAGCTTAGGCAGGGGACTAAGCACAGATACGCAGTATTTT. It yields the protein CASSLGRGLSTDTQYF. Together with reference TRBV7-3 and TRBJ2-3, the CDR3 gives the full variable domain: GAGVSQTPSNKVTEKGKYVELRCDPISGHTALYWYRQSLGQGPEFLIYFQGTGAADDSGLPNDRFFAVRPEGSVSTLKIQRTERGDSAVYLCASSLGRGLSTDTQYFGPGTRLTVL.

The chain has TRBV12-5 and TRBJ1-1; 9 bases agree with TRBD1. V trimming: 0 bases; J trimming: 5 bases; junction bases outside the gene matches: 7. The CDR3 runs to 16 residues. CDR1 and CDR2 (germline): LGHNT, FRNRAP. The CDR3 is CASGLVVGTGRTEAFF. The CDR3, as DNA: TGTGCTAGTGGTTTGGTAGTTGGGACAGGGAGGACTGAAGCTTTCTTT.

In nucleotides, the CDR3 is TGTGCCAGCAGTTACTTCAGGATGAACACTGAAGCTTTCTTT. Amino acids: CASSYFRMNTEAFF. This chain uses TRBV6-2 or TRBV6-3 with TRBJ1-1; no clear D gene. Deletions cut 1 base from V and 0 bases from J, with 6 bases between. CDR1 MNHEY and CDR2 SVGEGT come from the germline V gene. This CDR3 contains 14 residues.

This clone appeared a few times. Mismatch with germline at one junction end may stem from a read error. The chain recombines TRBV7-7 with TRBJ2-1, with 9 bases lining up with TRBD1. Looked up from germline, CDR1 is SSHAT and CDR2 is FNYEAQ (reference sequence). This CDR3 region has 15 residues. This chain's CDR3 is CASSFDRGINNEQFF. CDR3 coding DNA: TGTGCTAGCAGCTTTGACAGGGGGATAAACAATGAGCAGTTCTTC.

This clone has a count of ten or more. The chain recombines TRBV2 with TRBJ2-7; 13 nucleotides line up with TRBD2. Germline CDR1 is SNHLY and CDR2 is FYNNEI. CDR3 length equals 14 residues. Losses at the gene ends were 6 bases for V and 3 bases for J; bases not matched to a gene: 2. The CDR3 region has the DNA TGTGCCAGCAGGGGACTAGCGGGACGCTACGAGCAGTACTTC. As protein: CASRGLAGRYEQYF. Full variable domain (rest looked up from reference TRBV2 and TRBJ2-7): EPEVTQTPSHQVTQMGQEVILRCVPISNHLYFYWYRQILGQKVEFLVSFYNNEISEKSEIFDDQFSVERPDGSNFTLKIRSTKLEDSAMYFCASRGLAGRYEQYFGPGTRLTVT.

This clone was recorded once. The chain is built from TRBV3-1 (or the pseudogene TRBV3-2) and TRBJ1-5; tentatively, D is TRBD1 (6 bases). The CDR3 is 13 amino acids. With 1 base removed from V and 7 bases from J, the gap between germline ends came to 8 bases. Per germline, CDR1 LGHDT and CDR2 YNNKEL (reference sequence). The CDR3 loop reads CASSQAGEQPQHF. The DNA of the CDR3 is TGTGCCAGCAGCCAAGCAGGGGAACAGCCCCAGCATTTT.

The genes are TRBV9 and TRBJ1-5; the D gene is possibly TRBD1 (5 bases). Trimming removed 7 bases at V and 3 bases at J, with 11 bases between. The germline V gene encodes CDR1 SGDLS and CDR2 YYNGEE. This CDR3 is 13 amino acids long. DNA for the CDR3: TGTGCCAGCGGCCCAGGGAACAATCAGCCCCAGCATTTT. It is translated as CASGPGNNQPQHF.

The rearrangement uses TRBV27 and TRBJ2-4; D possibly corresponds to TRBD2 (5 bases). The V gene lost 4 bases and the J gene lost 2 bases, with 15 bases spanning the gap. Germline assignment: CDR1 MNHEY and CDR2 SMNVEV (reference sequence). This CDR3 contains 16 residues. CDR3 region: CASSSPGDMTKNIQYF. In DNA, the CDR3 is TGTGCCAGCAGTTCGCCCGGGGATATGACCAAAAACATTCAGTACTTC.

The chain uses TRBV7-2 and TRBJ1-2, with 9 nucleotides matching TRBD1. The V segment lost 4 bases and the J segment 7 bases; nucleotides outside the gene matches: 10. This CDR3 is 15 amino acids long. Germline CDR1 is SGHTA and CDR2 is FQGNSA. CDR3 sequence: CASSSSGTGYLGYTF. The CDR3 nucleotides are TGTGCCAGCAGCTCCTCCGGGACAGGGTACCTTGGCTACACCTTC.

The rearrangement links TRBV4-1 to TRBJ2-3; 12 bases agree with TRBD2. Looked up from germline, CDR1 is MGHRA and CDR2 is YSYEKL. The V segment lost 1 base and the J segment 3 bases; nucleotides outside the gene matches: 5. The CDR3 runs 17 residues. CDR3 nucleotides: TGCGCCAGCAGCCAAGGGATCGGACTAGCGGGAACAGATACGCAGTATTTT. Amino acids: CASSQGIGLAGTDTQYF.

This chain joins TRBV28 and TRBJ1-2; possibly TRBD1 for D (6 bases). This CDR3 is 17 amino acids long. CDR1 is MDHEN, CDR2 SYDVKM, per germline. Between the trimmed V and J ends, which lost 2 bases and 0 bases, there was a span of 16 bases. The CDR3 DNA is TGTGCCAGCAGTTTAGTCGCCAGGGGACGGGCTAACTATGGCTACACCTTC. Translated, it gives CASSLVARGRANYGYTF.

The gene calls are TRBV5-1 and TRBJ2-1; D might be TRBD2 (5 bases). The germline V gene has CDR1 SGHRS and CDR2 YFSETQ. V lost 1 base and J lost 2, with 10 bases in between. CDR3 length: 15 residues. CDR3 protein: CASSLPGNTYNEQFF. The CDR3 DNA sequence: TGCGCCAGCAGCTTGCCCGGGAATACCTACAATGAGCAGTTCTTC.

This rearrangement joins TRBV11-2 to TRBJ2-1, with a weak D call TRBD1 (5 bases). This CDR3 region has 15 residues. V lost 0 bases to trimming and J lost 5 bases, with 11 bases between them. Germline V gives CDR1 SGHAT, CDR2 FQNNGV. Written as DNA, the CDR3 is TGTGCCAGCAGCTTAGACAGGGTTAGCAACAATGAGCAGTTCTTC. Amino acid sequence: CASSLDRVSNNEQFF.

The chain uses TRBV21-1 and TRBJ1-1; the table calls TRBD1, which could not be checked here. TRBV21-1 corresponds to a pseudogene. CDR3 length: 12 amino acids. CDR3 protein: CARSWGWTEAFF. As DNA, the CDR3 is TGTGCCAGGTCCTGGGGCTGGACTGAAGCTTTCTTT.

The V and J genes are TRBV14 and TRBJ2-7; tentative D call: TRBD2 (6 bases). CDR3 length equals 15 residues. CDR1 is SGHDN, CDR2 FVKESK, per germline. V was pared by 0 bases and J by 1 base, with 10 bases between. The chain's CDR3 is CASSQDLGLSYEQYF. DNA for the CDR3: TGTGCCAGCAGCCAAGATCTTGGACTATCCTACGAGCAGTACTTC.

The chain uses TRBV10-3 and TRBJ2-7, with 9 bases that match TRBD1. V lost 0 bases and J lost 4; bases outside the gene matches: 10. The CDR3 is made up of 17 amino acids. The V gene's germline CDR1 is ENHRY and CDR2 SYGVKD. The CDR3 loop reads CAISESLRTGETYEQYF. The DNA for the CDR3 is TGTGCCATCAGTGAGTCCCTTAGGACAGGGGAGACTTACGAGCAGTACTTC.

The chain joins TRBV7-2 to TRBJ2-5, with 8 positions matching TRBD2. The CDR3 sequence is 16 residues long. Germline V lookup: CDR1 SGHTA, CDR2 FQGNSA. The ends lost 7 bases at V and 9 bases at J; junction bases unmatched: 19. CDR3 coding DNA: TGTGCCAGCATAGGGTCTAAGTCGGGGGGGGCCCCGGCCCAGTACTTC. Translating it yields CASIGSKSGGAPAQYF.

The rearrangement uses TRBV9 and TRBJ1-1; D uncertain. Trimming pared 3 bases from V and 6 bases from J, leaving 15 bases between. There are 14 residues in the CDR3. Germline V gene sequence: CDR1 SGDLS, CDR2 YYNGEE. CDR3: CASSARSYEAEAFF. CDR3 nucleotides: TGTGCCAGCAGCGCAAGGAGCTATGAGGCTGAAGCTTTCTTT. Looking up the rest from reference TRBV9 and TRBJ1-1 gives the full variable domain: DSGVTQTPKHLITATGQRVTLRCSPRSGDLSVYWYQQSLDQGLQFLIQYYNGEERAKGNILERFSAQQFPDLHSELNLSSLELGDSALYFCASSARSYEAEAFFGQGTRLTVV.

The chain uses TRBV25-1 and TRBJ2-1; 11 bases align to TRBD1. The CDR3 has 15 amino acids. CDR1 and CDR2 from the germline V gene are MGHDK and SYGVNS. Trimming took 5 bases from V and 8 from J; bases not matched to a gene: 8. For the CDR3, the DNA is TGTGCCAGCAGTAAGGACAGGGGGCCCGGGGATGAGCAGTTCTTC. Its protein product is CASSKDRGPGDEQFF.

This chain links TRBV28 with TRBJ1-1; the match to TRBD1 covers 8 bases. V lost 5 bases, J lost 5 bases, and 10 bases stayed unmatched. The length of the CDR3 is 15 residues. The germline gives CDR1 MDHEN, CDR2 SYDVKM. CDR3 sequence reads: CASSEPGGRRTEAFF. The CDR3 nucleotides are TGTGCCAGCAGTGAACCAGGGGGCCGCCGGACTGAAGCTTTCTTT.

The CDR3 spells CASSRGGMSYNEQFF. DNA for the CDR3: TGTGCCAGCAGCCGGGGCGGGATGTCCTACAATGAGCAGTTCTTC. The chain combines TRBV4-2 with TRBJ2-1; possible D gene TRBD2, 6 bases. Trimming took off 4 bases at V and 1 base at J, with 11 bases between the two ends. CDR1 and CDR2 (germline): LGHNA, YNFKEQ. This CDR3 is built from 15 residues.

The chain has TRBV7-2 and TRBJ2-1; 11 positions agree with TRBD2. V trimming: 1 base; J trimming: 1 base; junction bases outside the gene matches: 6. Germline-derived CDR1 and CDR2 are SGHTA and FQGNSA. This CDR3 has 18 amino acids. CDR3 loop: CASSLVSSGRISYNEQFF. In DNA, the CDR3 is TGTGCCAGCAGCTTAGTGTCTAGCGGGAGGATTTCCTACAATGAGCAGTTCTTC.

This sequence joins TRBV19 and TRBJ1-4; possibly TRBD1 for D (6 bases). The CDR3 runs to 16 residues. Germline V gene lookup returns CDR1 LNHDA and CDR2 SQIVND (reference sequence). Trimming removed 7 bases at V and 3 bases at J, with 18 bases between. The CDR3 loop reads CASKADSPQANEKLFF. Written as DNA, the CDR3 is TGTGCCAGTAAGGCGGACAGTCCTCAGGCTAATGAAAAACTGTTTTTT. Based on the CDR3 plus reference TRBV19 and TRBJ1-4, the full variable domain is DGGITQSPKYLFRKEGQNVTLSCEQNLNHDAMYWYRQDPGQGLRLIYYSQIVNDFQKGDIAEGYSVSREKKESFPLTVTSAQKNPTAFYLCASKADSPQANEKLFFGSGTQLSVL.

The CDR3 region has the DNA TGTGCCAGCAGTTACTCCCTAGCGGGAGTCACCGGGGAGCTGTTTTTT. Translation: CASSYSLAGVTGELFF. The J gene is TRBJ2-2, the V gene TRBV6-5; 10 bases are a match to TRBD2. V trimming: 0 bases; J trimming: 4 bases; junction bases outside the gene matches: 2. The germline V gene has CDR1 MNHEY and CDR2 SVGAGI. The CDR3 has 16 residues.